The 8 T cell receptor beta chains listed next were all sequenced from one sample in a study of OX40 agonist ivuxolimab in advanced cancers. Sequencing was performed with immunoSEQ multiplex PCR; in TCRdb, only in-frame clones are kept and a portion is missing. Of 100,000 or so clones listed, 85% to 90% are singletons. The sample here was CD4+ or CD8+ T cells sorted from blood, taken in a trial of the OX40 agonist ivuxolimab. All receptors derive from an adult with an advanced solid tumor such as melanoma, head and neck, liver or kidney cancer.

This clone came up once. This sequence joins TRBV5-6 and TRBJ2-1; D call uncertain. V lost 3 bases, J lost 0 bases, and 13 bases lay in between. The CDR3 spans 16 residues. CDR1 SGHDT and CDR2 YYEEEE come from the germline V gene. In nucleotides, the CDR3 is TGTGCCAGCAGCTCACTGGGGTCCGGCTCCTACAATGAGCAGTTCTTC. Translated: CASSSLGSGSYNEQFF.

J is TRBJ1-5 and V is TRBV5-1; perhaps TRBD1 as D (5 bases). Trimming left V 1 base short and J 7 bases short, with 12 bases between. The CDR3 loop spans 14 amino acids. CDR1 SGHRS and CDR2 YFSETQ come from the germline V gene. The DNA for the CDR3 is TGCGCCAGCAGCTTGATCGGGGCAGGGCAGCCCCAGCATTTT. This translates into CASSLIGAGQPQHF.

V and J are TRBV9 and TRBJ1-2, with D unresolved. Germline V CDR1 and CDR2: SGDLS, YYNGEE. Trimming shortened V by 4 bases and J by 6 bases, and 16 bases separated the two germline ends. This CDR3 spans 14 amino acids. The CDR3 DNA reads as TGTGCCAGCAGCCCCCAGGCCTCACCAGATGGCTACACCTTC. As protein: CASSPQASPDGYTF.

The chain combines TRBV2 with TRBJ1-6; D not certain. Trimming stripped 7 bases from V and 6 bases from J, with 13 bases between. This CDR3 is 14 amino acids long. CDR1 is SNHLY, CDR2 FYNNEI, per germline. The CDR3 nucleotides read TGTGCCAGCACCCAAAGGGAAGTTAATTCACCCCTCCACTTT. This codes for CASTQREVNSPLHF.

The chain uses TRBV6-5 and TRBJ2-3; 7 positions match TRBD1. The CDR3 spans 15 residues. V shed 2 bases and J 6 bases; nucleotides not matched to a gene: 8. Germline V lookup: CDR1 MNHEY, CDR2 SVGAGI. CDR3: CASSYTGQQGDTQYF. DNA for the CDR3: TGTGCCAGCAGTTACACGGGACAGCAGGGGGATACGCAGTATTTT.

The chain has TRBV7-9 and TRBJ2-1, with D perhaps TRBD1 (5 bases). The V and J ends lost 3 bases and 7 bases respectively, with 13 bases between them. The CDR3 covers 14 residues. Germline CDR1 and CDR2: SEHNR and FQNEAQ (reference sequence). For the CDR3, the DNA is TGTGCCAGCAGCTTGGGTAACAGGCCGAATGAGCAGTTCTTC. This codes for CASSLGNRPNEQFF.

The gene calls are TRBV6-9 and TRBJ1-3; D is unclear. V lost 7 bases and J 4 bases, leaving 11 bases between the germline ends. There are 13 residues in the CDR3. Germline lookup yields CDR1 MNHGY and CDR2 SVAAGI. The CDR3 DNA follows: TGTGCCAGCACCGAAAAACGGGGAAACACCATATATTTT. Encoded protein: CASTEKRGNTIYF.

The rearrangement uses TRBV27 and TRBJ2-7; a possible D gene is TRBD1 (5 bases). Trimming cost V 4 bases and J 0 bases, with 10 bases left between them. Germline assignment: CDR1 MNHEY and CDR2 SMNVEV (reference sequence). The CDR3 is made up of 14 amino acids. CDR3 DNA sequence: TGTGCCAGCAGTTCCCGACAGAGCTCCTACGAGCAGTACTTC. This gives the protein CASSSRQSSYEQYF.